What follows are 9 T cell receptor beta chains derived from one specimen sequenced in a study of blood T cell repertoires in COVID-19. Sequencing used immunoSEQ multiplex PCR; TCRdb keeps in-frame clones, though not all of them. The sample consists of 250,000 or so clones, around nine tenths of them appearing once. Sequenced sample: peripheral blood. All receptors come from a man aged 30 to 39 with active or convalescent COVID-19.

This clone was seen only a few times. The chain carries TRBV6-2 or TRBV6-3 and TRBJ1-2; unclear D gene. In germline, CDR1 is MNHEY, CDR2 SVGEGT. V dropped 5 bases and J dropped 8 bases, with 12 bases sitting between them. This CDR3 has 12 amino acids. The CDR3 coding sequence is TGTGCCAGCAGTCGGCCAGGTGGAGGCTACACCTTC. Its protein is CASSRPGGGYTF.

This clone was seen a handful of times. The CDR3 coding sequence is TGTGCCAGCAGCCCAGTGAATGAAAAACTGTTTTTT. It translates to CASSPVNEKLFF. The V gene is TRBV7-8, the J gene TRBJ1-4, with D unresolved. Looked up from germline, CDR1 is SGHVS and CDR2 is FQNEAQ. V lost 5 bases, J lost 5 bases, and 6 bases lay in between. The CDR3 length is 12 residues.

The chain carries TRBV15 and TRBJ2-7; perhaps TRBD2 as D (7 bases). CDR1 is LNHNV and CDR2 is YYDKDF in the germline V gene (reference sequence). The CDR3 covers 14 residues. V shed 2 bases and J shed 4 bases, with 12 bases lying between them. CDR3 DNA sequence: TGTGCCACCAGCAGATTGGGGGGGCTTTACGAGCAGTACTTC. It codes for CATSRLGGLYEQYF.

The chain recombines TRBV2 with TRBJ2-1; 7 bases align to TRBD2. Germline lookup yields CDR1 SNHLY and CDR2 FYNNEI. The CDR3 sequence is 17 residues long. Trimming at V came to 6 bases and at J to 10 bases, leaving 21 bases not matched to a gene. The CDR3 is CASSKSTSFVGAGEQFF. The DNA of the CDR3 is TGTGCCAGCAGCAAATCGACTAGCTTCGTTGGGGCTGGGGAGCAGTTCTTC.

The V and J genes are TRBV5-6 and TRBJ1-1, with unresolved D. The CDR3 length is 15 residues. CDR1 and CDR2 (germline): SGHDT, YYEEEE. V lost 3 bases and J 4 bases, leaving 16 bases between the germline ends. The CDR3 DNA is TGTGCCAGCAGCTGGCAATCGAGGGAAAGCACTGAAGCTTTCTTT. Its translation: CASSWQSRESTEAFF.

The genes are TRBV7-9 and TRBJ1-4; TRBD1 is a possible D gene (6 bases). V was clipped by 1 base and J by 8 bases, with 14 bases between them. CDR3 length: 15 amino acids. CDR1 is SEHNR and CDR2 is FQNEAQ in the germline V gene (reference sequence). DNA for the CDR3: TGTGCCAGCAGCTTAGTCATTGTCAGGGGCGAAAAACTGTTTTTT. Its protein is CASSLVIVRGEKLFF.

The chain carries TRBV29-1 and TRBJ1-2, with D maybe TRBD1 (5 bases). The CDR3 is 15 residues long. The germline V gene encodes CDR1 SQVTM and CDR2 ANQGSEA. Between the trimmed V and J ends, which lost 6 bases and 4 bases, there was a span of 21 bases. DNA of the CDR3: TGCAGCGTCCCAACTGCAACCAGGGAAGGCTATGGCTACACCTTC. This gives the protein CSVPTATREGYGYTF.

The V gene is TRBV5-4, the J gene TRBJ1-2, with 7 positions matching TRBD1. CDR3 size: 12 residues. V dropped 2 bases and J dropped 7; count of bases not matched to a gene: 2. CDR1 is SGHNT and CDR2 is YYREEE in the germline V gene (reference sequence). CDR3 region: CASSFDRAGYTF. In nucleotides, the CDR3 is TGTGCCAGCAGCTTTGACAGGGCTGGCTACACCTTC.

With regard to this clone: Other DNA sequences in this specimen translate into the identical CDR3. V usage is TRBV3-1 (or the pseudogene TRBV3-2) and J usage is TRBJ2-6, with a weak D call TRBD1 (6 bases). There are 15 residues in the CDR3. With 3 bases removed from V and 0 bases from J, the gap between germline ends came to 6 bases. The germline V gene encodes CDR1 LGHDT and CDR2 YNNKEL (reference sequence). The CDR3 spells CASSQDSSGANVLTF. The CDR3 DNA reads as TGTGCCAGCAGCCAGGACAGCTCTGGGGCCAACGTCCTGACTTTC.